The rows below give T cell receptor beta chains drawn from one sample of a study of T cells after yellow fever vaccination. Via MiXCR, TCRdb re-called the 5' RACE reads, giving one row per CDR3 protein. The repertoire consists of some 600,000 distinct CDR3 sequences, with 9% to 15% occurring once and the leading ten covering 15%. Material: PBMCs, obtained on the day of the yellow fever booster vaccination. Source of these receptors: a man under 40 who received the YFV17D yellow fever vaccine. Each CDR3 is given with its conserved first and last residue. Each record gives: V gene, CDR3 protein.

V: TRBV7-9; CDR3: CASTRTGTSANEQFF
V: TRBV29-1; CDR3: CKAGQINEQFF
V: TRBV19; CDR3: CASSRQITNNEQFF
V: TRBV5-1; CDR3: CASSFRQGETDTQYF
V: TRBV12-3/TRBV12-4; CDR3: CASSYADEQFF
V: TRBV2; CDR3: CASILGDYGYTF
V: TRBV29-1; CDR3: CSVFRDANTYQETQYF
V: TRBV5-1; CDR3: CASSVRLQETQYF
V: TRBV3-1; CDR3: CASSQGTSGRLGEQYF
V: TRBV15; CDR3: CATSRDHQGRGYTF
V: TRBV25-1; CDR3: CASSRLAGAGSYNEQFF
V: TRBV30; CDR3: CAWSVVTGLNEQFF
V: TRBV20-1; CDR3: CSASVAREQFF
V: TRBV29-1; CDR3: CSAWSPRDSQETQYF
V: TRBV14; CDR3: CASSQTVVGEQFF
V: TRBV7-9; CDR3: CASSHPRAELQETQYF
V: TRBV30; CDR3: CAWSGTSGSGNEQFF
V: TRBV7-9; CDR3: CASNSPGLGNNEQFF
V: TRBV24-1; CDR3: CATSPGQGFTGELFF
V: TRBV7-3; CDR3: CASSILRGTDPKEQFF
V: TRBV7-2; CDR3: CASSYRSGAQVKNIQYF
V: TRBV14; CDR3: CASSLLATSYNEQFF
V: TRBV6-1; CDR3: CASSHGAGGDTGELFF
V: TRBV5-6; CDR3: CASSPPSVRGYNEQFF
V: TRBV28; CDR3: CASSGWGGSSYNEQFF
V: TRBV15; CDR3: CATSIVGQGQTYEQYF
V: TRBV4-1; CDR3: CASSQVITPQGNYGYTF
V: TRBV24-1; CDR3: CATSDTGPNNEQFF
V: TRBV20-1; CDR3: CSAPGTGGTEAFF
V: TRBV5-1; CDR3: CASSLVASGRDTQYF
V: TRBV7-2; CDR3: CASSDQGASYEQYF
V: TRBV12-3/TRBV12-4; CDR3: CASSHTGENQPQHF
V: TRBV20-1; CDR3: CSARGATGGYEQYF
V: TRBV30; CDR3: CAWSQGDTQYF
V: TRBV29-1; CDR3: CSAGRFGELFF
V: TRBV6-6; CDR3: CASSIAGFFKDTEAFF
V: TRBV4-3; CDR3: CASSQEIGRREQYF
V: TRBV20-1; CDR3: CSAKLSGREGTQYF
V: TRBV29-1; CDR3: CSVPGLASHEQYF
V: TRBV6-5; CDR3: CASSYGQGGQETQYF